This T cell receptor (beta chain) is from a study of cytomegalovirus exposure and HLA in healthy donors. General observations from the study: In vitro experiments confirmed that three CMV-associated chains were specific for CMV antigens. A later analysis linked 15,000 to 20,000 TCR beta sequences to HLA alleles at 0.05 false discovery rate. It is likely that the observed cluster of highly shared sequence variants was a sequencing artifact.

Notes on this clone: As yet, its antigen is unknown.

A multiplex PCR was run with 60 Vbeta primers and 13 Jbeta primers. Assay: immunoSEQ multiplex PCR; the TCRdb copy retains only in-frame clones and omits some. This sample has tens of thousands of clones, with roughly 76% found just once. Sequencing was carried out using PBMCs. The TCR comes from a woman in her thirties or forties in good health and CMV-seronegative.

The CDR3 DNA follows: TGTGCCAGTAGTCCTAGCGGAACCTACGAGCAGTACTTC. This encodes CASSPSGTYEQYF. The chain recombines TRBV19 with TRBJ2-7, with 7 positions matching TRBD2. The CDR3 is 13 residues long. Germline assignment: CDR1 LNHDA and CDR2 SQIVND (reference sequence). The trim removed 5 bases at V and 2 bases at J, leaving 3 bases unmatched.